This TCR beta chain was identified during a study of cytotoxic CD8 clonotypes in ibrutinib-treated CLL. For the study at large: Results showed roughly 25 partial and 2 complete responses; following median approximately 68 months, around 15 remained remitted, roughly twelve advanced. The study's findings and limits: Stable or contracted on treatment, public clonotypes were also uncommon. Sustained-remission and progressing patients had unequal sampling times.

Produced via immunoSEQ multiplex PCR; TCRdb's table is partial and in-frame only. In the table there are 150,000 to 250,000 clones, approximately 68% of which are singletons. With respect to this clone: As yet, its antigen is unknown.

The CDR3 length is 14 residues. V dropped 0 bases and J dropped 7 bases, with 10 bases sitting between them. The germline gives CDR1 LGHNA, CDR2 YNFKEQ. This receptor was identified in a human donor with chronic lymphocytic leukemia. Sequences were derived from PBMCs, sampled after 24 months of ibrutinib treatment. The rearrangement uses TRBV4-2 and TRBJ2-1; unclear D gene. The CDR3 here is CASSQDGWGNEQFF. The CDR3 DNA is TGTGCCAGCAGCCAAGATGGATGGGGTAATGAGCAGTTCTTC.